This T cell receptor beta chain was sequenced for a study of cytomegalovirus exposure and HLA in healthy donors. Comments on this clone: Its antigen is still unknown.

General observations from the study: Judged likely to be a sequencing artifact was a cluster of highly shared sequence variants. In vitro experiments confirmed that a few CMV-associated chains were specific for CMV antigens. Common viral pathogens (according to a later analysis) appeared linked to several of the most significant clusters.

CDR1 is SEHNR, CDR2 FQNEAQ, per germline (reference sequence). The CDR3 is 15 amino acids. Unmatched junction bases numbered 9, after V lost 5 bases and J lost 6 bases. Primers: 60 Vbeta forward and 13 Jbeta reverse. Original processing methods: In a later analysis, of about 80 million unique beta chains, roughly 10 million appeared in at least two donors. Sequenced by immunoSEQ multiplex PCR; TCRdb stores in-frame clones only, minus some. That table gives V, J and clone size, and the DNA gave D and trimming. Of about 140,000 clones listed, around 79% are singletons. The sample taken for sequencing was PBMCs. The clonotype comes from a man between 18 and 35 years old in good health and CMV-seronegative. J is TRBJ1-4 and V is TRBV7-9; 7 bases agree with TRBD1. CDR3 residues: CASSPPGTEDEKLFF. For the CDR3, the DNA is TGTGCCAGCAGCCCCCCCGGGACAGAAGATGAAAAACTGTTTTTT.